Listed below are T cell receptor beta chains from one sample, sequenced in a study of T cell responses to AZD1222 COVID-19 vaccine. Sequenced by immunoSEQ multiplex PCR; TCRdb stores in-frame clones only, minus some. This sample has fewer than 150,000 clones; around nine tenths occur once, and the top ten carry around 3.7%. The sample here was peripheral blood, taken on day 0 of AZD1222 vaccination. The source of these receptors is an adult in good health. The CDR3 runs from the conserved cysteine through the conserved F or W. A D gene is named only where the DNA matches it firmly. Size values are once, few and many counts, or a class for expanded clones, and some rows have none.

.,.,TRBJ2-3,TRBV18,CASSPDSTDTQYF,TGTGCCAGCTCACCGGACAGCACAGATACGCAGTATTTT
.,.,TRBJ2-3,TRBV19,CASSIEGDLQYF,TGTGCCAGTAGTATAGAGGGGGACCTGCAGTATTTT
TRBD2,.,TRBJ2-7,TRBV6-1,CASSELGGRAKKQYF,TGTGCCAGCAGTGAACTGGGCGGGAGGGCCAAAAAGCAGTACTTC
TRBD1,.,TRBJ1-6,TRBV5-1,CASSQTRGQGSPLHF,TGCGCCAGCAGCCAGACAAGGGGGCAGGGTTCACCCCTCCACTTT
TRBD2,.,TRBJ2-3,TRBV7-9,CASSSTGERGPAPTDTQYF,TGTGCCAGCAGCTCAACGGGGGAGCGGGGTCCTGCCCCCACAGATACGCAGTATTTT
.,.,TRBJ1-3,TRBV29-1,CSVERPSSGNTIYF,TGCAGCGTTGAAAGGCCTAGCTCTGGAAACACCATATATTTT
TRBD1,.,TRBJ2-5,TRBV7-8,CASSLPADRGQETQYF,TGTGCCAGCAGCCTTCCGGCAGACAGGGGGCAAGAGACCCAGTACTTC
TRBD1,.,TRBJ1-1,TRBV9,CASSVDRGNTEAFF,TGTGCCAGCAGCGTCGACAGGGGCAACACTGAAGCTTTCTTT
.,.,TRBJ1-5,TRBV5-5,CASSLAWEINQPQHF,TGTGCCAGCAGCTTGGCCTGGGAGATCAATCAGCCCCAGCATTTT
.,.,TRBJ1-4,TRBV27,CASSFQGINEKLFF,TGTGCCAGCAGTTTCCAGGGGATTAATGAAAAACTGTTTTTT
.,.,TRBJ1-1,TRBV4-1,CASSQFGQRNTEAFF,TGCGCCAGCAGCCAGTTTGGACAAAGGAACACTGAAGCTTTCTTT
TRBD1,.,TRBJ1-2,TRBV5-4,CASSLGDRRYTF,TGTGCCAGCAGCTTGGGGGACAGACGCTACACCTTC
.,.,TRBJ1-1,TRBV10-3,CAISEGTEAFF,TGTGCCATCAGTGAAGGAACTGAAGCTTTCTTT
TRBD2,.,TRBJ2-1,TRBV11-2,CASSSRTSGRGNEQFF,TGTGCCAGCAGCTCCCGCACTAGCGGGAGGGGAAATGAGCAGTTCTTC
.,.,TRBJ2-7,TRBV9,CASSQWGVEQYF,TGTGCCAGCAGCCAGTGGGGGGTCGAGCAGTACTTC
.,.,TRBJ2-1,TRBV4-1,CASSQVSSGNEQFF,TGCGCCAGCAGCCAAGTGTCGAGCGGCAATGAGCAGTTCTTC
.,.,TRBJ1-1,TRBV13,CASSLVPRGRGGTEAFF,TGTGCCAGCAGCTTAGTCCCCCGGGGGCGGGGTGGCACTGAAGCTTTCTTT
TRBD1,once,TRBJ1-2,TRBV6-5,CASSYSDRGGYGYTF,TGTGCCAGCAGTTACTCGGACAGGGGAGGCTATGGCTACACCTTC
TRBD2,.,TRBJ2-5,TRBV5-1,CASSLEGTIVTQYF,TGCGCCAGCAGCTTGGAGGGGACTATAGTGACCCAGTACTTC
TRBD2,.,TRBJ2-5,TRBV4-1,CASSQGAGGVQETQYF,TGCGCCAGCAGCCAAGGGGCGGGAGGGGTTCAAGAGACCCAGTACTTC
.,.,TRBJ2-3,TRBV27,CASRGYWSTDTQYF,TGTGCCAGCAGGGGTTATTGGAGCACAGATACGCAGTATTTT
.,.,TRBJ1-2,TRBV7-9,CASSLDDGIRDGYTF,TGTGCCAGCAGCCTAGACGACGGGATCAGAGATGGCTACACCTTC
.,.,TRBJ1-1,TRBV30,CAWSDHRATEAFF,TGTGCCTGGAGTGACCACAGGGCCACTGAAGCTTTCTTT
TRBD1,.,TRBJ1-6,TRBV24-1,CATSDLDRPGSPLHF,TGTGCCACCAGTGACCTGGACAGGCCCGGGTCACCCCTCCACTTT
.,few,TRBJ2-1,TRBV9,CASSVGSLGNNEQFF,TGTGCCAGCAGCGTAGGGTCACTGGGGAACAATGAGCAGTTCTTC
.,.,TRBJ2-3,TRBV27,CASRFQGRADTQYF,TGTGCCAGCAGGTTTCAGGGTAGGGCAGATACGCAGTATTTT
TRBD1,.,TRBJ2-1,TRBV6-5,CASSQRDRTYNEQFF,TGTGCCAGCAGTCAGAGGGACAGAACCTACAATGAGCAGTTCTTC
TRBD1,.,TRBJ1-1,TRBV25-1,CASSNPGQGARTEAFF,TGTGCCAGCAGTAACCCGGGTCAGGGGGCGCGGACTGAAGCTTTCTTT
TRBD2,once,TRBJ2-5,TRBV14,CASSQGRLAGGLRETQYF,TGTGCCAGCAGCCAAGGCCGACTAGCGGGGGGGCTGAGGGAGACCCAGTACTTC
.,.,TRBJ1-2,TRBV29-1,CSVDPRGGYTF,TGCAGCGTGGACCCTCGGGGGGGCTACACCTTC
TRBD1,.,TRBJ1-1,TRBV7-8,CASSFGTGGFSEAFF,TGTGCCAGCAGCTTCGGGACAGGGGGCTTCTCTGAAGCTTTCTTT
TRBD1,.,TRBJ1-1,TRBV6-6,CASSYSGRGPGTEAFF,TGTGCCAGCAGTTACTCGGGTAGGGGGCCGGGCACTGAAGCTTTCTTT
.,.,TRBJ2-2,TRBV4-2,CASSPAEAPGELFF,TGTGCCAGCAGCCCCGCGGAGGCCCCCGGGGAGCTGTTTTTT
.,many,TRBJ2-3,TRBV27,CASTGTRGSRDTQYF,TGTGCCAGCACCGGGACCCGGGGGAGCCGAGATACGCAGTATTTT
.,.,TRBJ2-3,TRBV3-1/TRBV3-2,CASSQNPSTDTQYF,TGTGCCAGCAGCCAAAACCCTAGCACAGATACGCAGTATTTT
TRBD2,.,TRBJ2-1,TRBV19,CASSILAGPSSYNEQFF,TGTGCCAGTAGTATTCTAGCGGGTCCCAGCTCCTACAATGAGCAGTTCTTC
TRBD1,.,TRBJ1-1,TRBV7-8,CASSPDRAGPIEAFF,TGTGCCAGCAGCCCCGACAGGGCTGGACCCATTGAAGCTTTCTTT
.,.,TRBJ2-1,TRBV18,CASSPDRHNEQFF,TGTGCCAGCTCACCCGACAGGCACAATGAGCAGTTCTTC
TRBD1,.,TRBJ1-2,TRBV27,CANPQTGTAAYGYTF,TGTGCCAACCCCCAAACCGGGACAGCGGCTTATGGCTACACCTTC
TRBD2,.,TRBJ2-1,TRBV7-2,CASSFSGGVGFNEQFF,TGTGCCAGCAGCTTTAGCGGGGGGGTCGGTTTCAATGAGCAGTTCTTC
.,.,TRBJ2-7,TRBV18,CASSPLEGVYEQYF,TGTGCCAGCTCACCACTTGAGGGGGTCTACGAGCAGTACTTC
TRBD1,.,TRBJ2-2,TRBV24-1,CATGRGLGGELFF,TGTGCCACCGGCAGGGGGCTGGGCGGGGAGCTGTTTTTT
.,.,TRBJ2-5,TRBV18,CASSRTAQETQYF,TGTGCCAGCTCACGGACAGCTCAAGAGACCCAGTACTTC
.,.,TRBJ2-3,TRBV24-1,CATSVRGRTDTQYF,TGTGCCACCAGTGTCCGGGGGCGCACAGATACGCAGTATTTT
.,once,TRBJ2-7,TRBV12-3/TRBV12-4,CASSLQGVHEQYF,TGTGCCAGCAGTTTACAAGGGGTCCACGAGCAGTACTTC
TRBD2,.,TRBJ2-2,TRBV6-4,CASSVFGGSGGFANTGELFF,TGTGCCAGCAGTGTCTTTGGTGGTAGCGGGGGATTTGCGAACACCGGGGAGCTGTTTTTT